The present TCR beta chain was sequenced within a study of shared clonotypes between healthy human individuals. This CDR3 region has 18 residues. The DNA input per sorted-subset replicate PCR was 200 ng, corresponding to some 33,000 T cell genomes. The data were produced by immunoSEQ multiplex PCR, yet TCRdb's version contains in-frame clones alone and is incomplete. The repertoire holds 2,500,000 or so clones, with roughly 90% as singletons. The rearrangement uses TRBV21-1 and TRBJ2-1; the table's TRBD2 call for D was not verified on the DNA. TRBV21-1 counts as a pseudogene. Material: naive CD4+ T cells from PBMCs. Specified subset: CD45RA+ positively selected. The source of this sequence is a man between 18 and 29 years old in good health. Some clones in this sample may be carry-over from other donors' samples. In DNA, the CDR3 is TGTGCCAGCAGCAACATAAAGGGTCGCGGGATCTCCTACAATGAGCAGTTCTTC. Its protein product is CASSNIKGRGISYNEQFF.